A selection of T cell receptor beta chains follows, all from one sample in a study of T cells generated in artificial thymic organoids. From the 5' RACE reads, TCRdb called clonotypes with MiXCR, one entry per CDR3 protein. The sample shows over 6,000 distinct CDR3 sequences, roughly a quarter of them seen only once. These receptors have no identified antigens. Sequencing input: naive CD8+ T cells grown in artificial thymic organoids from cord blood stem and progenitor cells. These receptors all come from a human donor who gave cord blood stem cells for thymic organoid culture, a cardiac surgery patient who gave postnatal thymus, or a blood donor (not recorded which). CDR3s include the opening cysteine and the closing phenylalanine or tryptophan. D genes are given only for firm matches. Size is stated for part of the rows, as once, few or many counts, or as a class when the clone is expanded.

size,D,V,J,CDR3,DNA
few,NA,TRBV6-5,TRBJ1-3,CASSYSSGAGNTIYF,TGTGCCAGCAGTTACTCATCAGGGGCTGGAAACACCATATATTTT
medium-sized,NA,TRBV27,TRBJ2-6,CASSRSSGANVLTF,TGTGCCAGCAGCCGTAGCTCTGGGGCCAACGTCCTGACTTTC
medium-sized,TRBD2,TRBV10-1,TRBJ2-1,CASSERLASWNEQFF,TGCGCCAGCAGTGAGAGACTAGCGTCCTGGAATGAGCAGTTCTTC
few,NA,TRBV6-1,TRBJ2-1,CASSSFDSQIYRSYNEQFF,TGTGCCAGCAGCTCTTTCGACTCCCAGATTTACCGTTCCTACAATGAGCAGTTCTTC
medium-sized,NA,TRBV6-6,TRBJ1-5,CASSYSECYRGGNQPQHF,TGTGCCAGCAGTTACTCGGAATGTTATAGGGGCGGCAATCAGCCCCAGCATTTT
NA,NA,TRBV5-5,TRBJ1-4,CASSLGRSNEKLFF,TGTGCCAGCAGTTTAGGACGGTCTAATGAAAAACTGTTTTTT
medium-sized,NA,TRBV27,TRBJ1-2,CASRRYWGTHYGYTF,TGTGCCAGCAGACGCTACTGGGGGACGCACTATGGCTACACCTTC
few,TRBD1,TRBV20-1,TRBJ1-4,CSARDPRQGTNEKLFF,TGCAGTGCTAGAGACCCCAGACAGGGGACGAATGAAAAACTGTTTTTT
NA,TRBD1,TRBV27,TRBJ1-5,CASSLKGARGQPQHF,TGTGCCAGCAGTCTTAAGGGGGCCAGAGGGCAGCCCCAGCATTTT
medium-sized,TRBD1,TRBV12-3/TRBV12-4,TRBJ2-3,CASSSTGDPDTQYF,TGTGCCAGCAGTTCGACAGGGGATCCAGATACGCAGTATTTT
few,NA,TRBV7-4,TRBJ2-1,CASSQGAGKGNEQFF,TGTGCCAGCAGCCAAGGGGCAGGGAAGGGCAATGAGCAGTTCTTC
medium-sized,NA,TRBV7-6,TRBJ2-7,CASSAGTVFSYEQYF,TGTGCCAGCAGCGCCGGGACGGTGTTTTCCTACGAGCAGTACTTC
NA,TRBD1,TRBV7-9,TRBJ1-2,CASSLDRANYGYTF,TGTGCCAGCAGCCTTGACAGGGCTAACTATGGCTACACCTTC
medium-sized,TRBD1,TRBV12-3/TRBV12-4,TRBJ2-3,CASSSLPPGQGTDTQYF,TGTGCCAGCAGTTCCCTCCCCCCGGGACAGGGCACAGATACGCAGTATTTT
NA,NA,TRBV12-5,TRBJ1-2,CASGTSFRDGGGDGYTF,TGTGCTAGTGGTACCTCATTCCGGGACGGGGGAGGGGATGGCTACACCTTC
few,TRBD2,TRBV2,TRBJ2-3,CASPRPGGAKDTQYF,TGTGCCAGCCCCAGGCCGGGGGGGGCCAAGGATACGCAGTATTTT
NA,NA,TRBV4-3,TRBJ2-3,CASSLHFFADTQYF,TGCGCCAGCAGCCTCCATTTTTTTGCAGATACGCAGTATTTT
medium-sized,NA,TRBV12-5,TRBJ1-5,CASGLCGAGQPQHF,TGTGCTAGTGGTTTGTGTGGGGCAGGCCAGCCCCAGCATTTT
NA,NA,TRBV4-3,TRBJ2-1,CASSQEGGSYNEQFF,TGCGCCAGCAGCCAAGAGGGGGGCTCCTACAATGAGCAGTTCTTC
few,TRBD1,TRBV20-1,TRBJ2-2,CSVPDRAGELFF,TGCAGTGTCCCGGACAGGGCCGGGGAGCTGTTTTTT
few,NA,TRBV7-9,TRBJ1-2,CASSSFRDLANYGHTF,TGTGCCAGCAGCTCATTCCGGGACTTAGCTAACTATGGCCACACCTTC
NA,NA,TRBV6-2/TRBV6-3,TRBJ1-6,CAGNWGRRNSPLHF,TGTGCCGGCAATTGGGGGCGGCGGAATTCACCCCTCCACTTT